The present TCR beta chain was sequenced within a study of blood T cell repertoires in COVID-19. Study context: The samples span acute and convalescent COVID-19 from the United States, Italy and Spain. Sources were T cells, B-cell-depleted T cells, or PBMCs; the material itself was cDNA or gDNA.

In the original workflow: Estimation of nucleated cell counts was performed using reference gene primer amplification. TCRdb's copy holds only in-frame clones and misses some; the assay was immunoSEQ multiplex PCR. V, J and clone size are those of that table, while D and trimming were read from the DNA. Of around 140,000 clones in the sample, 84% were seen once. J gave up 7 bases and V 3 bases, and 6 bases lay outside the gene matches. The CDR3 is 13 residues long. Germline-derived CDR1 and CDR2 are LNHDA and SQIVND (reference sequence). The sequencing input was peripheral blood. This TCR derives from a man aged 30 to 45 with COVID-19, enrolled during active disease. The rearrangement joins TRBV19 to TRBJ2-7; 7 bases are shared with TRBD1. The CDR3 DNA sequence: TGTGCCAGTAGTATTCTCCCAGGGGGAGAGCAGTACTTC. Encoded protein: CASSILPGGEQYF.